The following is a TCR beta chain sequence with its context. Looked up from germline, CDR1 is SGHTA and CDR2 is FQGNSA. The V segment lost 3 bases and the J segment 5 bases; nucleotides outside the gene matches: 8. CDR3 length: 17 residues. This sample was included in a study of shared T cell receptors in the human thymus. Repertoires were generated with immunoSEQ multiplex PCR, while TCRdb's copy carries only in-frame clones and drops some. Here the sample spans 600,000 to 900,000 clones, 80% to 90% being singletons. These data also featured in a second study, about human thymus T cells. As that report states: Donation came from healthy Finnish infants having corrective surgery for congenital heart defects. Thymus specimens were resections from corrective heart surgery.

This chain uses TRBV7-2 with TRBJ2-2, with TRBD1 matching over 11 bases. The clonotype originates from a girl under three years old with a congenital heart defect. The sequenced material came from thymocytes. The CDR3 nucleotides are TGTGCCAGCAGCTTCCCGGACAGGGGGCGTCAGACCGGGGAGCTGTTTTTT. This sequence encodes CASSFPDRGRQTGELFF.